The following is a TCR beta chain sequence with its context. CDR3 size: 13 residues. CDR1 and CDR2 (germline): MNHEY, SMNVEV (reference sequence). Trimming left V 5 bases short and J 3 bases short, with 8 bases between. One entry per CDR3 protein, called by TCRdb with MiXCR from the PCR reads. The sample records approximately 500,000 distinct CDR3 sequences, about 20% being singletons. The data belong to a study of molecular identifiers for immune sequencing clone quantification. The receptor's source is a human donor in good health. Some libraries in this study had Jurkat cell RNA spiked in. Sequences were obtained from naive CD8+ T cells from blood, with Jurkat cell RNA spiked in. Subset noted: FACS-sorted CD8+CD4-CCR7+CD45RA+ naive T cells. This chain joins TRBV27 and TRBJ1-5; no clear D gene. CDR3 residues: CASSVGYNQPQHF. CDR3 coding DNA: TGTGCCAGCAGTGTGGGATACAATCAGCCCCAGCATTTT.